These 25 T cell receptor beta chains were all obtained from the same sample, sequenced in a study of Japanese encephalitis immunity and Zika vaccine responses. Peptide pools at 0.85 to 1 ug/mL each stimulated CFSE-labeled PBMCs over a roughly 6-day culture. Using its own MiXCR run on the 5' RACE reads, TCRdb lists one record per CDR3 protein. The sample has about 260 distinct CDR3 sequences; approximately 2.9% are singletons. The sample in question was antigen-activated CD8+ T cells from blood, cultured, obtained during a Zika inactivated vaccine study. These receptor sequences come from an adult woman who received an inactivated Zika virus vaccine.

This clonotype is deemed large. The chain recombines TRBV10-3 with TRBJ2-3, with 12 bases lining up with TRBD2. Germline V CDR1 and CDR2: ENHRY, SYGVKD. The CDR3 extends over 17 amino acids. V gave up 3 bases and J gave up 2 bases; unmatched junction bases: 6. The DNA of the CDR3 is TGTGCCATCAGTGATATGGGACTAGCGGGCTTCACAGATACGCAGTATTTT. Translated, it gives CAISDMGLAGFTDTQYF.

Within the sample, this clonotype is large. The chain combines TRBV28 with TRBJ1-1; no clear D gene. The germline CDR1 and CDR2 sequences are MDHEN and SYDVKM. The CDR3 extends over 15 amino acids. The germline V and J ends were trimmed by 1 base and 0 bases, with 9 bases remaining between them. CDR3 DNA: TGTGCCAGCAGTTTATCGGAGCACTTGAACACTGAAGCTTTCTTT. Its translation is CASSLSEHLNTEAFF.

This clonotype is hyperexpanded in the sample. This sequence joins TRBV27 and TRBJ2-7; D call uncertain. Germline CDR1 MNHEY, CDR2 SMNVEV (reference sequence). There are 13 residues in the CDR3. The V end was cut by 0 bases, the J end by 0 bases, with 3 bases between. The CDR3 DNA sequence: TGTGCCAGCAGTTTATCGTTCTCCTACGAGCAGTACTTC. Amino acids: CASSLSFSYEQYF.

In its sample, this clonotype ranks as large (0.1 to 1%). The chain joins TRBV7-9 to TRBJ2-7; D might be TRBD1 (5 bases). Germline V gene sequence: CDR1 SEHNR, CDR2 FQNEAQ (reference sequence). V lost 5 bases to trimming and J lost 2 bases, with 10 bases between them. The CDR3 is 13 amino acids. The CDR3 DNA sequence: TGTGCCAGCAGCCCCGACAGTACCTACGAGCAGTACTTC. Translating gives CASSPDSTYEQYF. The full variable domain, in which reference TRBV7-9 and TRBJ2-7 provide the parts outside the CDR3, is DTGVSQNPRHKITKRGQNVTFRCDPISEHNRLYWYRQTLGQGPEFLTYFQNEAQLEKSRLLSDRFSAERPKGSFSTLEIQRTEQGDSAMYLCASSPDSTYEQYFGPGTRLTVT.

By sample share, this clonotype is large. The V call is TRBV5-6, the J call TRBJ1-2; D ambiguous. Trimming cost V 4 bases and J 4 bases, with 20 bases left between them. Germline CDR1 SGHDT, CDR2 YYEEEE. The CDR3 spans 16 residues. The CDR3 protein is CASSGRANLGTYGYTF. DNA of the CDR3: TGTGCCAGCAGCGGCCGCGCTAACTTGGGAACCTATGGCTACACCTTC. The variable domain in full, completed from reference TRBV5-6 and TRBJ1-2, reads DAGVTQSPTHLIKTRGQQVTLRCSPKSGHDTVSWYQQALGQGPQFIFQYYEEEERQRGNFPDRFSGHQFPNYSSELNVNALLLGDSALYLCASSGRANLGTYGYTFGSGTRLTVV.

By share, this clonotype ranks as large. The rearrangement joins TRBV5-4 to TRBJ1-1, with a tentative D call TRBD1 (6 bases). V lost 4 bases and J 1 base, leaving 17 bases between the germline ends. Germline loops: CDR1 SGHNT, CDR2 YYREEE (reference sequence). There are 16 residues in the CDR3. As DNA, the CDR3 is TGTGCCAGCAGCGTCGCCGAAGACAGGAAGAACACTGAAGCTTTCTTT. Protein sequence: CASSVAEDRKNTEAFF.

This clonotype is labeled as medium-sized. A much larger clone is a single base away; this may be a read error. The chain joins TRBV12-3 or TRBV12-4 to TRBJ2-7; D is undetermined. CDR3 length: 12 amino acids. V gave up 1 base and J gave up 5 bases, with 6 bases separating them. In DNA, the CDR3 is TGTGCCAGCAGTTTAGTCATCCACGAGCAGTACTTC. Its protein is CASSLVIHEQYF.

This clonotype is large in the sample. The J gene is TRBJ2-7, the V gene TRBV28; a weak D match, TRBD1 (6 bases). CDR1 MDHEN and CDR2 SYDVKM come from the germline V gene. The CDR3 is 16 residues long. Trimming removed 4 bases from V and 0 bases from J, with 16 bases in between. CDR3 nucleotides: TGTGCCAGCAGTTCTCTAAAGGACAGCTCCTCCTACGAGCAGTACTTC. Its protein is CASSSLKDSSSYEQYF.

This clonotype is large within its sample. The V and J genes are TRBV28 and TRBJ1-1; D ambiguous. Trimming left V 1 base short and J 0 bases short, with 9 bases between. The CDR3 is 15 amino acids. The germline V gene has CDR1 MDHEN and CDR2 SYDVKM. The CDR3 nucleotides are TGTGCCAGCAGTTTATTCCCGGATCTGAACACTGAAGCTTTCTTT. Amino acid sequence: CASSLFPDLNTEAFF. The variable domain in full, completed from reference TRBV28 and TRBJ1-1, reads DVKVTQSSRYLVKRTGEKVFLECVQDMDHENMFWYRQDPGLGLRLIYFSYDVKMKEKGDIPEGYSVSREKKERFSLILESASTNQTSMYLCASSLFPDLNTEAFFGQGTRLTVV.

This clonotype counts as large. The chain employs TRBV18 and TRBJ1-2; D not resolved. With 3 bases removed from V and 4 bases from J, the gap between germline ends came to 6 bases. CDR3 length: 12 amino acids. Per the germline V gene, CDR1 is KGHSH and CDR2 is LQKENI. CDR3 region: CASSPILYGYTF. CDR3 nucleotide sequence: TGTGCCAGCTCACCCATTCTCTATGGCTACACCTTC.

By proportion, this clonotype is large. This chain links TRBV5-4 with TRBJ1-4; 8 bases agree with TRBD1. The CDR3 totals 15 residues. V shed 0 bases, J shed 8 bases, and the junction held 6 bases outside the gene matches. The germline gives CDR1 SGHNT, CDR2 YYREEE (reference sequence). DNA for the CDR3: TGTGCCAGCAGCTTGGGGGACAGGCGGGGAGAAAAACTGTTTTTT. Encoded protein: CASSLGDRRGEKLFF.

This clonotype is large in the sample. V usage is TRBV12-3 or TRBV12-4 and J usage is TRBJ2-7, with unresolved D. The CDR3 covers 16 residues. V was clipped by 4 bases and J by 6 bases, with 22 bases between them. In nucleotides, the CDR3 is TGTGCCAGCAGTTCTGGCCGGTATTTGAACCGCTTCGAGCAGTACTTC. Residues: CASSSGRYLNRFEQYF.

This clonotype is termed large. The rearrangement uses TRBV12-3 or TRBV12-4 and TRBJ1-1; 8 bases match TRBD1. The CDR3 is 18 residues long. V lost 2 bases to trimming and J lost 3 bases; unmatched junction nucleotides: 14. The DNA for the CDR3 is TGTGCCAGCAGTTTAATTGGAAACCGGGACAGGCCTTACACTGAAGCTTTCTTT. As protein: CASSLIGNRDRPYTEAFF.

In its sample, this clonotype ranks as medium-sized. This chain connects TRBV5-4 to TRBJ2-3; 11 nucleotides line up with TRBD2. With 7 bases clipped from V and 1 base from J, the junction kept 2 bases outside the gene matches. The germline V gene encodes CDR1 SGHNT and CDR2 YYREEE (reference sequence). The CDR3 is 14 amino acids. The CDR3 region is CASGLAGRTDTQYF. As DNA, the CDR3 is TGTGCCAGCGGACTAGCGGGCCGCACAGATACGCAGTATTTT.

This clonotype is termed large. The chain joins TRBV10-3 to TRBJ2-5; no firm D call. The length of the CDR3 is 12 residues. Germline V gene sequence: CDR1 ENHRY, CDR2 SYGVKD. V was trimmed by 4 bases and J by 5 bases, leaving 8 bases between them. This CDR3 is CAISAGWETQYF. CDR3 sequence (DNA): TGTGCCATCAGTGCAGGTTGGGAGACCCAGTACTTC.

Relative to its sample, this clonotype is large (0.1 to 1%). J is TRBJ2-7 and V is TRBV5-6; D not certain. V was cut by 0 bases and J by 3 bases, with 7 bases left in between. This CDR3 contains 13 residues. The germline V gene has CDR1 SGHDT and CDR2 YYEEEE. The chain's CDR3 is CASSLGVDYEQYF. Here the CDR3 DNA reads TGTGCCAGCAGCTTGGGGGTAGACTACGAGCAGTACTTC.

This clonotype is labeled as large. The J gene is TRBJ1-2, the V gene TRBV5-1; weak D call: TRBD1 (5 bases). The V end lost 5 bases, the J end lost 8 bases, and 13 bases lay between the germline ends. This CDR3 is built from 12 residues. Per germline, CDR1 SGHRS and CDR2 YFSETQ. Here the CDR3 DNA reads TGCGCCAGCAGTCCGGCGGGGCCCGGCTACACCTTC. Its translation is CASSPAGPGYTF. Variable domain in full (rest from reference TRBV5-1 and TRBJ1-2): KAGVTQTPRYLIKTRGQQVTLSCSPISGHRSVSWYQQTPGQGLQFLFEYFSETQRNKGNFPGRFSGRQFSNSRSEMNVSTLELGDSALYLCASSPAGPGYTFGSGTRLTVV.

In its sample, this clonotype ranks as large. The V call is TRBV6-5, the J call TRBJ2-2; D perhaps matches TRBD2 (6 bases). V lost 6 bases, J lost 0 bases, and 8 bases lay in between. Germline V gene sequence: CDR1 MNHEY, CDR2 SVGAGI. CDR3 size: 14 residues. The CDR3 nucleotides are TGTGCCAGCAGGGGACTCCCGAACACCGGGGAGCTGTTTTTT. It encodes CASRGLPNTGELFF.

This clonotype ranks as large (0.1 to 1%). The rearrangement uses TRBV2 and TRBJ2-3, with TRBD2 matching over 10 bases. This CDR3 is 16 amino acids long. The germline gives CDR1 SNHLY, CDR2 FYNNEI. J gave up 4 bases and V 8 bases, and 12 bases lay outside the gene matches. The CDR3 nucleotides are TGTGCCAGCCCGGCGGGAGCGGGGGGGCTCTCAGATACGCAGTATTTT. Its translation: CASPAGAGGLSDTQYF.

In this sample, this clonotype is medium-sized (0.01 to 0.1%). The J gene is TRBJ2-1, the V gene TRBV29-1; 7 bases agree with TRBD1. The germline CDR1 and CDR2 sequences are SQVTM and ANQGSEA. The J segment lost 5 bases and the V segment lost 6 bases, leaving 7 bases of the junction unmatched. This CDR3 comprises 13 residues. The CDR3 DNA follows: TGCAGCGTGTACCCGGGACAGCACAATGAGCAGTTCTTC. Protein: CSVYPGQHNEQFF.

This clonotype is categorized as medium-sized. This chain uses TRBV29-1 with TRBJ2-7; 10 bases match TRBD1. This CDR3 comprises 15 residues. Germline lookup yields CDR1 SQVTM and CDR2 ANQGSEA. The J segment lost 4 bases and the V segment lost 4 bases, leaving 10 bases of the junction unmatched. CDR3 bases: TGCAGCGTTGTGGGGGTGGGGGACAGGGGATACGAGCAGTACTTC. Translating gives CSVVGVGDRGYEQYF.

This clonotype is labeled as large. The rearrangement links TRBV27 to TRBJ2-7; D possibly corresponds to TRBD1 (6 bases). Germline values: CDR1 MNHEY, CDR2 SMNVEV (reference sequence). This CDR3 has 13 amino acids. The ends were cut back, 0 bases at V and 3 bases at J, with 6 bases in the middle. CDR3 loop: CASSLSGGYEQYF. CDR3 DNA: TGTGCCAGCAGTTTATCAGGGGGCTACGAGCAGTACTTC.

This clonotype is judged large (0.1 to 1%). CDR3 DNA sequence: TGTGCCAGCAGCTCTGGCTCCTCAGGGTATGGCTACACCTTC. This gives the protein CASSSGSSGYGYTF. The chain uses TRBV7-9 and TRBJ1-2; perhaps TRBD1 as D (5 bases). The CDR3 is made up of 14 amino acids. Trimming took 4 bases from V and 5 from J, leaving 14 bases between them. Germline V CDR1 and CDR2: SEHNR, FQNEAQ (reference sequence). Combining the CDR3 with reference TRBV7-9 and TRBJ1-2 gives the whole variable domain DTGVSQNPRHKITKRGQNVTFRCDPISEHNRLYWYRQTLGQGPEFLTYFQNEAQLEKSRLLSDRFSAERPKGSFSTLEIQRTEQGDSAMYLCASSSGSSGYGYTFGSGTRLTVV.

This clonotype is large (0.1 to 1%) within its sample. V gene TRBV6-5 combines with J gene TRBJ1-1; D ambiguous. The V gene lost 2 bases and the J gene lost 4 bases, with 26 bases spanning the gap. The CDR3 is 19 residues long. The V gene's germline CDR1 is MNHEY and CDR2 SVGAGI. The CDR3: CASSYPSGPTTIEGTEAFF. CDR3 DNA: TGTGCCAGCAGTTACCCTTCGGGCCCTACCACGATTGAGGGCACTGAAGCTTTCTTT.

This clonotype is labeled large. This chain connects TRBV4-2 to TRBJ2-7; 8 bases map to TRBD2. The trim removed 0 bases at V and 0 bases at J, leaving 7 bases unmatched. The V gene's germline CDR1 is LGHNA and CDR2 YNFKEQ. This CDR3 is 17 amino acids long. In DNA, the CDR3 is TGTGCCAGCAGCCAAGATGTGCAGCGGGAGACCTCCTACGAGCAGTACTTC. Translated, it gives CASSQDVQRETSYEQYF.